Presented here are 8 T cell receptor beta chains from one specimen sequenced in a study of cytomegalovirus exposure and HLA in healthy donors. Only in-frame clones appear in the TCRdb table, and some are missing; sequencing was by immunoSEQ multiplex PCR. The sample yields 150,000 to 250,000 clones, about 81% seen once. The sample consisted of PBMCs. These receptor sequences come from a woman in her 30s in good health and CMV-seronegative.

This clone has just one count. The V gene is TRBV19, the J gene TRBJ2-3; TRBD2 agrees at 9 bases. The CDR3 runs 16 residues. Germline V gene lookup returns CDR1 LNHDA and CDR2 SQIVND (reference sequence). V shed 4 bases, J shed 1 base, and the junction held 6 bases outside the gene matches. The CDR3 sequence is CASSTPQRGGTDTQYF. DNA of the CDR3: TGTGCCAGTAGTACCCCCCAGCGGGGGGGCACAGATACGCAGTATTTT.

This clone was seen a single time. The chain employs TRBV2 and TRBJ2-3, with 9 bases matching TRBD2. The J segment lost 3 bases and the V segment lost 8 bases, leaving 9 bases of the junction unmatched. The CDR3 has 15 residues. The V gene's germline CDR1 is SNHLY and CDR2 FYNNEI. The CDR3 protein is CASQGSGRQTDTQYF. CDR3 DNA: TGTGCCAGCCAGGGTAGCGGGAGACAAACAGATACGCAGTATTTT.

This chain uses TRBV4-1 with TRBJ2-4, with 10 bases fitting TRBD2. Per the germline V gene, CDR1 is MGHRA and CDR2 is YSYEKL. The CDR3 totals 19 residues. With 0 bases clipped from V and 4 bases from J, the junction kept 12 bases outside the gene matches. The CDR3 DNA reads TGCGCCAGCAGCCAAGATCGGAGTAGCGGGGGGCCCCGAAAAAACATTCAGTACTTC. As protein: CASSQDRSSGGPRKNIQYF.

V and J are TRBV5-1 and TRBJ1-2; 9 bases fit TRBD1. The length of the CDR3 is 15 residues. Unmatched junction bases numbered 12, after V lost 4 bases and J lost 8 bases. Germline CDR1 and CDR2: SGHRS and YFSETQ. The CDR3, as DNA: TGCGCCAGCAGCCCGGACGGACAGGGGACAGGGGGCTACACCTTC. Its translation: CASSPDGQGTGGYTF.

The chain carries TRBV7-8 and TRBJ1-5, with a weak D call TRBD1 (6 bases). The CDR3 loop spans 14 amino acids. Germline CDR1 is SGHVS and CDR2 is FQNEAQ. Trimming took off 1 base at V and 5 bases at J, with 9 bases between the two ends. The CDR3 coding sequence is TGTGCCAGCAGCTTAGGCTCAGGGGATCAGCCCCAGCATTTT. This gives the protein CASSLGSGDQPQHF.

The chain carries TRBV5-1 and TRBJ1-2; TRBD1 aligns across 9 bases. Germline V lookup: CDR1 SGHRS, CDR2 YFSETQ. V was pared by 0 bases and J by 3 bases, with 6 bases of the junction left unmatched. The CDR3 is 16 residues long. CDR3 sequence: CASSLAQQGADYGYTF. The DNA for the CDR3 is TGCGCCAGCAGCTTGGCCCAACAGGGGGCAGACTATGGCTACACCTTC.

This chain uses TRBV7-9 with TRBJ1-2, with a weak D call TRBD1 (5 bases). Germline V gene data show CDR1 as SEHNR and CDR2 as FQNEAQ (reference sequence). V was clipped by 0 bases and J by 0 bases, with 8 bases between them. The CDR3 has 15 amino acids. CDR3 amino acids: CASSLASGANYGYTF. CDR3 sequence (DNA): TGTGCCAGCAGCTTAGCGTCGGGGGCTAACTATGGCTACACCTTC. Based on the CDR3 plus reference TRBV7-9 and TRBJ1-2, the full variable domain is DTGVSQNPRHKITKRGQNVTFRCDPISEHNRLYWYRQTLGQGPEFLTYFQNEAQLEKSRLLSDRFSAERPKGSFSTLEIQRTEQGDSAMYLCASSLASGANYGYTFGSGTRLTVV.

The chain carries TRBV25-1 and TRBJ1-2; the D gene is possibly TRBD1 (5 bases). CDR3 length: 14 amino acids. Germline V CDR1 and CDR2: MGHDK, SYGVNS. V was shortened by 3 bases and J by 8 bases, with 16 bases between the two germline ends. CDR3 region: CASSDFGRELGYTF. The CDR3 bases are TGTGCCAGCAGTGATTTCGGCAGGGAATTAGGCTACACCTTC.